The subject of this entry is one T cell receptor (beta chain). Study processing details: The authors estimated nucleated cell counts from reference gene primer amplification. Here immunoSEQ multiplex PCR was the method, and the copy in TCRdb shows in-frame clones only, minus some. Clonal size and the V and J genes are those of that table, whereas D and trimming came from the DNA. Of approximately 84,000 clones in the sample, approximately 80% were seen once. Trimming at V came to 4 bases and at J to 1 base, leaving 5 bases not matched to a gene. CDR3 length: 15 amino acids. The germline gives CDR1 MNHEY, CDR2 SMNVEV (reference sequence). The sample belongs to a study of blood T cell repertoires in COVID-19. Overall study context: Spain, Italy and the United States supplied samples that represented acute and convalescent COVID-19. Sample material is recorded as cDNA or gDNA derived from T cells, B-cell-depleted T cells, or PBMCs.

Sequenced input: peripheral blood. The rearrangement uses TRBV27 and TRBJ1-2; 8 bases agree with TRBD1. The TCR comes from a human donor in a cohort sampled during active COVID-19. The CDR3 DNA is TGTGCCAGCAGTTATAGGACAGGGCGTAACTATGGCTACACCTTC. It specifies CASSYRTGRNYGYTF.